This T cell receptor beta chain was identified in a study of monozygotic twins with inflammatory bowel disease. Overall study findings and caveats: IBD patients shared fewer clonotypes with others than healthy twins, especially with disease activity. Patient-specific immunosuppressive treatments may have made repertoires more variable.

For each CDR3 protein, TCRdb gives one entry from its re-call of the 5' RACE reads, without DNA. The sample includes approximately 400,000 distinct CDR3 sequences. The CDR3 is 16 residues long. Germline V gene data show CDR1 as DFQATT and CDR2 as SNEGSKA (reference sequence). Concerning this clonotype itself: What it binds is not known.

The chain combines TRBV20-1 with TRBJ2-1; with no DNA, the TCRdb D assignment of TRBD2 cannot be verified. The TCR comes from a human donor with ulcerative colitis or Crohn's disease, or a healthy co-twin of an affected twin (not recorded which). Source material: blood. This CDR3 is CSARSISGGAYNEQFF.